This T cell receptor beta chain derives from a study of human T cells and chemical hapten exposure. For the study at large: Sensitization applied 2% DPC to approximately 2 cm by approximately 2 cm of upper inner arm skin.

CDR3 length: 15 amino acids. The germline V gene has CDR1 MGHRA and CDR2 YSYEKL. V shed 0 bases and J shed 3 bases, with 9 bases lying between them. The sample holds one count of this clonotype. Sample time point: pre-sensitization, week 0. Treatment meaning: therapeutic diphenylcyclopropenone sensitization with weekly scalp DPC. The study enrolled 18 to 70-year-old alopecia patients suitable for DPC. As processed by the authors: TCR counts had a median of about 94,000 per sample and spanned roughly 23,224 to 750,000. TCRdb ran MiXCR on the RACE reads and lists one entry per CDR3 protein. The V and J calls reflect TCRdb's pipeline rather than the authors' work. The sample lists some 200,000 distinct CDR3 sequences; under 35% were seen once.

The chain links TRBV4-1 to TRBJ2-4; no reliable D call. This sequence was found in a woman in her twenties or thirties with alopecia areata. Some clones in this sample may be carry-over from other donors' samples. Source: whole blood, taken in connection with sensitization to the hapten diphenylcyclopropenone (DPC). Here the CDR3 DNA reads TGCGCCAGCAGCCAAGACGGCGGAGACAAAAACATTCAGTACTTC. This translates into CASSQDGGDKNIQYF.